What follows are 22 T cell receptor beta chains derived from one specimen sequenced in a study of OX40 agonist ivuxolimab in advanced cancers. Produced via immunoSEQ multiplex PCR; TCRdb's table is partial and in-frame only. The table has 60,000 to 65,000 clones, approximately 84% seen once. The sequences come from CD4+ or CD8+ T cells sorted from blood, collected in a trial of the OX40 agonist ivuxolimab. Every receptor here comes from an adult with an advanced solid tumor such as melanoma, head and neck, liver or kidney cancer.

This rearrangement joins TRBV6-1 to TRBJ1-5, with 8 nucleotides matching TRBD1. Germline trimming cut 9 bases from V and 3 bases from J; bases unmatched to any gene: 4. Germline V gene data show CDR1 as MNHNS and CDR2 as SASEGT. The CDR3 length is 13 residues. The CDR3 DNA is TGTGCCAGTCGGACAGGGAACAATCAGCCCCAGCATTTT. Amino acid sequence: CASRTGNNQPQHF.

This sequence joins TRBV5-1 and TRBJ1-1; D is ambiguous. The CDR3 is 15 residues long. V shed 0 bases and J shed 4 bases, with 13 bases lying between them. CDR1 and CDR2 (germline): SGHRS, YFSETQ. The CDR3 DNA reads TGCGCCAGCAGCTTGGTATCGGCAGCGTCCACTGAAGCTTTCTTT. This sequence encodes CASSLVSAASTEAFF.

This clone was seen just once. The sample has other DNA sequences that encode this CDR3 too. The genes are TRBV11-3 and TRBJ2-5; D remains ambiguous. The CDR3 consists of 12 residues. Germline CDR1 is SGHNT and CDR2 is YENEEA. Trimming shortened V by 8 bases and J by 0 bases, and 7 bases separated the two germline ends. The CDR3, as DNA: TGTGCCAGCCGCGCAGACCAAGAGACCCAGTACTTC. It codes for CASRADQETQYF. Drawing the rest from reference TRBV11-3 and TRBJ2-5, the complete variable domain is EAGVVQSPRYKIIEKKQPVAFWCNPISGHNTLYWYLQNLGQGPELLIRYENEEAVDDSQLPKDRFSAERLKGVDSTLKIQPAELGDSAVYLCASRADQETQYFGPGTRLLVL.

The genes are TRBV28 and TRBJ2-1, with no clear D. The CDR3 has 16 residues. Trimming cost V 2 bases and J 0 bases, with 11 bases left between them. Looked up from germline, CDR1 is MDHEN and CDR2 is SYDVKM. CDR3 DNA sequence: TGTGCCAGCAGTTTAATGGGGTTTAGCTCCTACAATGAGCAGTTCTTC. The encoded protein is CASSLMGFSSYNEQFF.

J is TRBJ2-1 and V is TRBV4-1; possible D gene TRBD1, 5 bases. In germline, CDR1 is MGHRA, CDR2 YSYEKL. CDR3 length equals 14 residues. V dropped 4 bases and J dropped 7 bases, with 14 bases sitting between them. In DNA, the CDR3 is TGCGCCAGCAGCCTAGGGGTAACGGTAAATGAGCAGTTCTTC. Its translation: CASSLGVTVNEQFF.

J is TRBJ1-5 and V is TRBV10-2; tentatively, D is TRBD1 (5 bases). There are 13 residues in the CDR3. The V and J ends lost 4 bases and 3 bases respectively, with 7 bases between them. The germline CDR1 and CDR2 sequences are WSHSY and SAAADI. CDR3 loop: CASSGQLNQPQHF. The CDR3 region has the DNA TGCGCCAGCAGTGGACAGCTCAATCAGCCCCAGCATTTT.

This sequence joins TRBV9 and TRBJ2-3, with D possibly being TRBD2 (6 bases). The ends were cut back, 0 bases at V and 3 bases at J, with 14 bases in the middle. CDR3 length equals 16 residues. Per the germline V gene, CDR1 is SGDLS and CDR2 is YYNGEE. For the CDR3, the DNA is TGTGCCAGCAGCGTAGTAATGTCGGCGGGGACAGATACGCAGTATTTT. It yields the protein CASSVVMSAGTDTQYF.

The chain recombines TRBV4-2 with TRBJ1-2; 7 bases line up with TRBD1. After removal of 6 bases from V and 8 bases from J, the junction contained 15 bases not matched to a gene. Germline CDR1 LGHNA, CDR2 YNFKEQ. The CDR3 has 15 residues. The CDR3 DNA follows: TGTGCCAGCAGTCGGGACAGTGGAGGAACGAGGGGCTACACCTTC. Its translation is CASSRDSGGTRGYTF.

This clone was counted a few times. The V gene is TRBV5-1, the J gene TRBJ1-2, with D unclear. Per the germline V gene, CDR1 is SGHRS and CDR2 is YFSETQ. The V and J ends lost 1 base and 5 bases respectively, with 9 bases between them. This CDR3 is 13 amino acids long. The CDR3 bases are TGCGCCAGCAGCTTGCCGCCCGTATATGGCTACACCTTC. It codes for CASSLPPVYGYTF.

This clone was counted a few times. The genes are TRBV2 and TRBJ2-1; 7 positions match TRBD2. J was trimmed by 5 bases and V by 8 bases; bases with no gene match: 9. The CDR3 consists of 14 residues. The V gene's germline CDR1 is SNHLY and CDR2 FYNNEI. CDR3 residues: CASLRGSHDNEQFF. In DNA form, the CDR3 reads TGTGCCAGCTTGCGCGGGAGTCACGACAATGAGCAGTTCTTC.

The CDR3 nucleotides read TGCAGCTCAGAGACAGGGAACACTGAAGCTTTCTTT. Translating it yields CSSETGNTEAFF. The chain couples TRBV29-1 to TRBJ1-1, with a weak D call TRBD1 (6 bases). From germline, CDR1 is SQVTM and CDR2 ANQGSEA. With 8 bases removed from V and 1 base from J, the gap between germline ends came to 11 bases. CDR3 length equals 12 residues.

The chain recombines TRBV6-4 with TRBJ2-1; TRBD2 is a possible D gene (6 bases). This CDR3 is built from 15 residues. The germline V and J ends were trimmed by 6 bases and 2 bases, with 14 bases remaining between them. Per germline, CDR1 MRHNA and CDR2 SNTAGT. The CDR3 region is CASSPQRAPYNEQFF. DNA for the CDR3: TGTGCCAGCAGCCCTCAGCGGGCCCCCTACAATGAGCAGTTCTTC.

The rearrangement links TRBV18 to TRBJ2-2; D might be TRBD1 (5 bases). The CDR3 runs 14 residues. Germline V gene lookup returns CDR1 KGHSH and CDR2 LQKENI. V was shortened by 3 bases and J by 4 bases, with 9 bases between the two germline ends. The CDR3 is CASSPRTSTGELFF. CDR3 coding DNA: TGTGCCAGCTCACCTCGGACAAGCACCGGGGAGCTGTTTTTT.

The chain joins TRBV6-5 to TRBJ1-1; D not certain. CDR3 length: 15 amino acids. Germline V CDR1 and CDR2: MNHEY, SVGAGI. The V and J ends lost 2 bases and 0 bases respectively, with 10 bases between them. This chain's CDR3 is CASSYAPNMNTEAFF. CDR3 sequence (DNA): TGTGCCAGCAGTTACGCCCCCAACATGAACACTGAAGCTTTCTTT.

This clone has just a few counts. This chain joins TRBV19 and TRBJ2-3, with D possibly matching TRBD2 (5 bases). From germline, CDR1 is LNHDA and CDR2 SQIVND (reference sequence). Between the trimmed V and J ends, which lost 3 bases and 9 bases, there was a span of 7 bases. CDR3 length: 11 residues. CDR3 residues: CASSIGVTQYF. CDR3 nucleotide sequence: TGTGCCAGTAGTATCGGGGTCACGCAGTATTTT. Full variable domain (remainder filled in from reference TRBV19 and TRBJ2-3): DGGITQSPKYLFRKEGQNVTLSCEQNLNHDAMYWYRQDPGQGLRLIYYSQIVNDFQKGDIAEGYSVSREKKESFPLTVTSAQKNPTAFYLCASSIGVTQYFGPGTRLTVL.

This clone was seen only once. This rearrangement joins TRBV19 to TRBJ2-1, with 7 bases matching TRBD1. After removal of 6 bases from V and 6 bases from J, the junction contained 17 bases not matched to a gene. Germline V CDR1 and CDR2: LNHDA, SQIVND (reference sequence). The CDR3 is made up of 17 amino acids. The CDR3 nucleotides are TGTGCCAGTAGAAGAGGGGGCTGGGATAGTTCCCGCAATGAGCAGTTCTTC. Protein product: CASRRGGWDSSRNEQFF.

The chain joins TRBV2 to TRBJ1-2; D unclear. The CDR3 sequence is 14 residues long. Germline lookup yields CDR1 SNHLY and CDR2 FYNNEI. Between the trimmed V and J ends, which lost 5 bases and 0 bases, there was a span of 10 bases. CDR3 region: CASSNEGANYGYTF. In nucleotides, the CDR3 is TGTGCCAGCAGTAACGAAGGCGCTAACTATGGCTACACCTTC.

The rearrangement links TRBV15 to TRBJ2-3; D not resolved. The germline V and J ends were trimmed by 3 bases and 0 bases, with 13 bases remaining between them. This CDR3 has 16 amino acids. The germline gives CDR1 LNHNV, CDR2 YYDKDF (reference sequence). The CDR3 bases are TGTGCCACCAGCAGTGGGGTCCTACGGAGCACAGATACGCAGTATTTT. This codes for CATSSGVLRSTDTQYF.

V gene TRBV25-1 combines with J gene TRBJ1-1; a weak D match, TRBD1 (6 bases). The CDR3 covers 15 residues. Trimming pared 6 bases from V and 1 base from J, leaving 15 bases between. Germline CDR1 and CDR2: MGHDK and SYGVNS. Here the CDR3 reads CASRPLRGGNTEAFF. The DNA of the CDR3 is TGTGCCAGCAGACCTTTAAGGGGGGGGAACACTGAAGCTTTCTTT. Combining the CDR3 with reference TRBV25-1 and TRBJ1-1 gives the whole variable domain EADIYQTPRYLVIGTGKKITLECSQTMGHDKMYWYQQDPGMELHLIHYSYGVNSTEKGDLSSESTVSRIRTEHFPLTLESARPSHTSQYLCASRPLRGGNTEAFFGQGTRLTVV.

The V gene is TRBV4-3, the J gene TRBJ1-6; D gene ambiguous. This CDR3 comprises 17 residues. V lost 0 bases and J lost 0, with 9 bases in between. Germline V CDR1 and CDR2: LGHNA, YSLEER. CDR3 loop: CASSQEGRSSYNSPLHF. The CDR3 DNA reads TGCGCCAGCAGCCAAGAGGGCAGGAGCTCCTATAATTCACCCCTCCACTTT.

The rearrangement uses TRBV4-1 and TRBJ2-3; 8 bases align to TRBD2. The CDR3 covers 15 residues. The germline V gene encodes CDR1 MGHRA and CDR2 YSYEKL. V was clipped by 4 bases and J by 5 bases; unmatched bases: 8. The chain's CDR3 is CASSPLGLAGDTQYF. The CDR3 DNA follows: TGCGCCAGCAGCCCCCTAGGACTAGCTGGAGATACGCAGTATTTT.

This clone has a single count. The V call is TRBV5-1, the J call TRBJ1-2; D is uncertain. CDR3 size: 14 residues. V was pared by 4 bases and J by 2 bases, with 12 bases between. Germline loops: CDR1 SGHRS, CDR2 YFSETQ. In DNA form, the CDR3 reads TGCGCCAGCAGCGCCGTCCCGACCAACTATGGCTACACCTTC. Protein: CASSAVPTNYGYTF.